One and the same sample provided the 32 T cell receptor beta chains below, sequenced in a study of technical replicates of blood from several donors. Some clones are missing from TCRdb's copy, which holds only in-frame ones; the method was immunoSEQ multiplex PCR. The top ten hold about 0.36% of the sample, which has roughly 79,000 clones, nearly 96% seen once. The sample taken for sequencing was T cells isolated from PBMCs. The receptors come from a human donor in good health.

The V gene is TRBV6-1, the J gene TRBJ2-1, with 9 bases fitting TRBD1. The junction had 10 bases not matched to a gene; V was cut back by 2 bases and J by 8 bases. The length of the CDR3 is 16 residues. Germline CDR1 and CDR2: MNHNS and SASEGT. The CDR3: CASSERDRELLDEQFF. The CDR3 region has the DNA TGTGCCAGCAGTGAAAGGGACAGGGAGCTGTTGGATGAGCAGTTCTTC.

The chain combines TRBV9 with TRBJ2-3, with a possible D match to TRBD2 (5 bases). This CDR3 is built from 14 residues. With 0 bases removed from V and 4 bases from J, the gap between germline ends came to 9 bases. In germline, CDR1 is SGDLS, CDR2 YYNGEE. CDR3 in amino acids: CASSVGGSADTQYF. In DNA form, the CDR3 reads TGTGCCAGCAGCGTAGGTGGTAGCGCAGATACGCAGTATTTT.

The CDR3 reads CASRVLGGSTDTQYF. The CDR3 DNA reads as TGTGCCAGCAGGGTACTTGGCGGGAGCACAGATACGCAGTATTTT. The V and J genes are TRBV27 and TRBJ2-3; TRBD2 is a possible D gene (5 bases). V lost 6 bases and J lost 0, with 13 bases in between. The CDR3 contains 15 residues. CDR1 MNHEY and CDR2 SMNVEV come from the germline V gene (reference sequence).

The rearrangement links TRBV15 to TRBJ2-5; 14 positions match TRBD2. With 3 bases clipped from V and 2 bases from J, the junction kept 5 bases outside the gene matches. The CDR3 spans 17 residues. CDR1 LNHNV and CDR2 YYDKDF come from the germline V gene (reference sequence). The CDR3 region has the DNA TGTGCCACCAGCAGGCCGGGACTAGCGGGAGAGCAAGAGACCCAGTACTTC. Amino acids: CATSRPGLAGEQETQYF.

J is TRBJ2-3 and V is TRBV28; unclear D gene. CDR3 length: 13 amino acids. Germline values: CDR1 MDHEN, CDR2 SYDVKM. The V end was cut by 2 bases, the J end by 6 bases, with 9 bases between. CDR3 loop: CASSLEPGDTQYF. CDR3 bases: TGTGCCAGCAGTTTAGAACCGGGTGATACGCAGTATTTT.

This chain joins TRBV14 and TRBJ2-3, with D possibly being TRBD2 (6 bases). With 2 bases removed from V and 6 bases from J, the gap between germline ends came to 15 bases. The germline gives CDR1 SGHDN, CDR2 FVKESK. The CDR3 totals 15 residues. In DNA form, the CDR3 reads TGTGCCAGCAGCCAAACTAGCTCCAGGGTTGATACGCAGTATTTT. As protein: CASSQTSSRVDTQYF.

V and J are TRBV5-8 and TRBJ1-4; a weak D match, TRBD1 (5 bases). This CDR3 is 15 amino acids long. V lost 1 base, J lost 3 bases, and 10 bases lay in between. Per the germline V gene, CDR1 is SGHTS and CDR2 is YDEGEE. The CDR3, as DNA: TGTGCCAGCAGCTTGTGGCGGGGGGCTAATGAAAAACTGTTTTTT. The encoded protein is CASSLWRGANEKLFF.

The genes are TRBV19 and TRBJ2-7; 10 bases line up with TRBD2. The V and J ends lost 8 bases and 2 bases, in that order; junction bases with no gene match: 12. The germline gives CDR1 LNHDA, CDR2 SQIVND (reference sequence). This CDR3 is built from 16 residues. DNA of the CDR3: TGTGCCAGTTCTTATCAAGCGGGAGGGCTTCCCTACGAGCAGTACTTC. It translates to CASSYQAGGLPYEQYF.

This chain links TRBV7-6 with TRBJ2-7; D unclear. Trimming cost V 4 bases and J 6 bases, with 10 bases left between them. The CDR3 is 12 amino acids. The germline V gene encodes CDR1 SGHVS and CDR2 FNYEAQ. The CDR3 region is CASSSSASEQYF. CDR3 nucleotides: TGTGCCAGCAGCTCCTCCGCGAGCGAGCAGTACTTC.

The CDR3 loop is CASSEQGYNEQFF. The CDR3 DNA is TGTGCCAGCAGTGAACAGGGCTACAATGAGCAGTTCTTC. This sequence joins TRBV2 and TRBJ2-1; D perhaps matches TRBD1 (5 bases). CDR1 is SNHLY and CDR2 is FYNNEI in the germline V gene. CDR3 length equals 13 residues. V was trimmed by 2 bases and J by 3 bases, leaving 5 bases between them.

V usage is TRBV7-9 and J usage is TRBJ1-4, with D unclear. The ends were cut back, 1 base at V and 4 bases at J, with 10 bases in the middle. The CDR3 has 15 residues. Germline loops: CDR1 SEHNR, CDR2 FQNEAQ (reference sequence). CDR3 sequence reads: CASSLVRERNEKLFF. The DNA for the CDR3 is TGTGCCAGCAGCTTAGTGAGGGAGCGTAATGAAAAACTGTTTTTT. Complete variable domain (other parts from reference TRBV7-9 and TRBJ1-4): DTGVSQNPRHKITKRGQNVTFRCDPISEHNRLYWYRQTLGQGPEFLTYFQNEAQLEKSRLLSDRFSAERPKGSFSTLEIQRTEQGDSAMYLCASSLVRERNEKLFFGSGTQLSVL.

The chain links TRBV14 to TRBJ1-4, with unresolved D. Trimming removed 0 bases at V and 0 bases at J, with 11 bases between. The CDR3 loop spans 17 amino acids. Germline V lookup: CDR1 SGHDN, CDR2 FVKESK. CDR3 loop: CASSQEWHLATNEKLFF. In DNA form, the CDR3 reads TGTGCCAGCAGCCAAGAATGGCACCTAGCAACTAATGAAAAACTGTTTTTT.

CDR3 region: CAISDPRGTDTQYF. CDR3 sequence (DNA): TGTGCCATCAGTGACCCCCGGGGCACAGATACGCAGTATTTT. The chain uses TRBV10-3 and TRBJ2-3; unclear D gene. Germline V gene sequence: CDR1 ENHRY, CDR2 SYGVKD. V shed 3 bases and J shed 1 base, with 8 bases lying between them. CDR3 length: 14 residues.

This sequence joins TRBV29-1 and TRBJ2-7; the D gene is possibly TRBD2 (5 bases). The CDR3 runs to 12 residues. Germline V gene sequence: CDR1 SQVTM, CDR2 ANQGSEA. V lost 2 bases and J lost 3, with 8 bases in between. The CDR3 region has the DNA TGCAGCGTTGAATCGAGCGGCTACGAGCAGTACTTC. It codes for CSVESSGYEQYF.

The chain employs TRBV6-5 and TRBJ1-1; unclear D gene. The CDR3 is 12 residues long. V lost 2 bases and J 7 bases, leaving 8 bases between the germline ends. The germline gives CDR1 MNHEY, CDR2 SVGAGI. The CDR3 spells CASSYDGNEAFF. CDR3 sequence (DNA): TGTGCCAGCAGTTACGACGGGAATGAAGCTTTCTTT.

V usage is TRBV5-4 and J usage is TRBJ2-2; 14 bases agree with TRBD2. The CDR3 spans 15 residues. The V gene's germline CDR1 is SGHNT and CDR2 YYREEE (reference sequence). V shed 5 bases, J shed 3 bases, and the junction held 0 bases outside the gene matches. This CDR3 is CASRGLAGDTGELFF. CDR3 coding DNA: TGTGCCAGCAGGGGACTAGCGGGAGACACCGGGGAGCTGTTTTTT. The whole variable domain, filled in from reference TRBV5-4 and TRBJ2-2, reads ETGVTQSPTHLIKTRGQQVTLRCSSQSGHNTVSWYQQALGQGPQFIFQYYREEENGRGNFPPRFSGLQFPNYSSELNVNALELDDSALYLCASRGLAGDTGELFFGEGSRLTVL.

CDR3 nucleotide sequence: TGTGCCATCAGCGGACAGGGGGGCCGGGGCAATCAGCCCCAGCATTTT. The encoded protein is CAISGQGGRGNQPQHF. This chain links TRBV10-3 with TRBJ1-5; 10 bases are a match to TRBD1. This CDR3 comprises 16 residues. V lost 6 bases to trimming and J lost 2 bases; unmatched junction nucleotides: 7. CDR1 is ENHRY, CDR2 SYGVKD, per germline.

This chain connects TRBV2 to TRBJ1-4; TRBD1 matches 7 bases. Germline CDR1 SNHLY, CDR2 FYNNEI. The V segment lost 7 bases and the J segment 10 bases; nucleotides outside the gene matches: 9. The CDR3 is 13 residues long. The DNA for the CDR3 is TGTGCCAGCATTGTACTACAGGGGTCAAAACTGTTTTTT. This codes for CASIVLQGSKLFF.

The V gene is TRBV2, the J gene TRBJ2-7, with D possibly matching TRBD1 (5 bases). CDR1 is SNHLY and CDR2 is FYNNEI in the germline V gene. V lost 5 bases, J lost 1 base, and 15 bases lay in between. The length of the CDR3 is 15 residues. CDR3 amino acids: CASSPTTGGSYEQYF. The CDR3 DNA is TGTGCCAGCAGTCCTACTACAGGTGGTTCCTACGAGCAGTACTTC.

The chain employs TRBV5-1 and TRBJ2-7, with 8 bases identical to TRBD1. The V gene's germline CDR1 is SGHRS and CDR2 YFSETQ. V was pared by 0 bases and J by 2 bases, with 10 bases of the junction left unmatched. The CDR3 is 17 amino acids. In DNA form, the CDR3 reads TGCGCCAGCAGCTTGGACTATTACAGGGGGGATACCTACGAGCAGTACTTC. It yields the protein CASSLDYYRGDTYEQYF.

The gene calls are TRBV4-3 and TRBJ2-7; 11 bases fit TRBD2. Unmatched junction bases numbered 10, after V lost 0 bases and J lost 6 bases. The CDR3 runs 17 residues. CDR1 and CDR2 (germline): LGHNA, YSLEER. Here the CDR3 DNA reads TGCGCCAGCAGCCAAGATCGGCTAGCGGGAGGTCGGGGCGAGCAGTACTTC. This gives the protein CASSQDRLAGGRGEQYF.

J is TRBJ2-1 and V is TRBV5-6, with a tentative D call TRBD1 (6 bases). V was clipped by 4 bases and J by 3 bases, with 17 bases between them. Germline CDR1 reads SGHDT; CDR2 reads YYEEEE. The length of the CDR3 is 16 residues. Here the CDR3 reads CASSPGARGIYNEQFF. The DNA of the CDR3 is TGTGCCAGCAGCCCAGGGGCCAGAGGGATCTACAATGAGCAGTTCTTC.

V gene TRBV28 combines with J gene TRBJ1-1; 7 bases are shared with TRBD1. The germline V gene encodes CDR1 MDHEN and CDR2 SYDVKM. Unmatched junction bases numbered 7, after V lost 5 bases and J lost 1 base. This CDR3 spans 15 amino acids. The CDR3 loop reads CASSAQGDPNTEAFF. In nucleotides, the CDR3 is TGTGCCAGCAGTGCGCAGGGGGATCCGAACACTGAAGCTTTCTTT.

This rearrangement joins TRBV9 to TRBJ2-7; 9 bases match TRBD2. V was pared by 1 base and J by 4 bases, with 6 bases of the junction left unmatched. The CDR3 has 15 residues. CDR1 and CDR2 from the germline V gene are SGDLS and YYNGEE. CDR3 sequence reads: CASSVNSGSFYEQYF. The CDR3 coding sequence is TGTGCCAGCAGCGTAAATAGCGGGAGCTTTTACGAGCAGTACTTC.

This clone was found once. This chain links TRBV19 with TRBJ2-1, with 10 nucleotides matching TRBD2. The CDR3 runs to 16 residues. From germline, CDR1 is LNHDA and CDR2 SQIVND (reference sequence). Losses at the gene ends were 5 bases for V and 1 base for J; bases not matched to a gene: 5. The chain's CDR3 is CASSPRTSGSYNEQFF. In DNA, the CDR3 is TGTGCCAGTAGTCCCCGGACTAGCGGATCCTACAATGAGCAGTTCTTC.

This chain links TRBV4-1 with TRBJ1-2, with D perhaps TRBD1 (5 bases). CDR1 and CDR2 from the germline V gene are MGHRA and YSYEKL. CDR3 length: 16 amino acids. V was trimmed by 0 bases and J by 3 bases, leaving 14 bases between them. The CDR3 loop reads CASSQESQGGDYGYTF. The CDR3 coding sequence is TGCGCCAGCAGCCAAGAATCCCAGGGAGGGGACTATGGCTACACCTTC.

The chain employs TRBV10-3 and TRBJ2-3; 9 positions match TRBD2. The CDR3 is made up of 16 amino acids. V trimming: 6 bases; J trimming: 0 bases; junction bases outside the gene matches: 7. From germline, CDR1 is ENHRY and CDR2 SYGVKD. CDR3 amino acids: CAISPTSGSSTDTQYF. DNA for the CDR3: TGTGCCATCAGCCCCACTAGCGGGTCTAGCACAGATACGCAGTATTTT.

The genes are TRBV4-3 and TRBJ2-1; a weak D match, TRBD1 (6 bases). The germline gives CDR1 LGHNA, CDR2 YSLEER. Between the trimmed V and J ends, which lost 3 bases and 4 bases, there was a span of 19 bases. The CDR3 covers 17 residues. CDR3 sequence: CASSQAPQGALYNEQFF. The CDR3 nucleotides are TGCGCCAGCAGCCAGGCGCCACAGGGAGCCTTATACAATGAGCAGTTCTTC.

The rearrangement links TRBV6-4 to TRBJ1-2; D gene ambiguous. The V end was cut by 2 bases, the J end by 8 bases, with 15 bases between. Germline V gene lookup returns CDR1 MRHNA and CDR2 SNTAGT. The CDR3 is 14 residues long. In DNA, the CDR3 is TGTGCCAGCAGTGACGTCTATGGGCAGCTCGGCTACACCTTC. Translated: CASSDVYGQLGYTF.

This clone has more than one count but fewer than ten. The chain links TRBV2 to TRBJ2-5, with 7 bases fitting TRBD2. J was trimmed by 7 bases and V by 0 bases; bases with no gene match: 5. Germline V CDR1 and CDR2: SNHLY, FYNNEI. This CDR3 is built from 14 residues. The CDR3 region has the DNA TGTGCCAGCAGTGAAGCGGCTAGCGGAGGGACCCAGTACTTC. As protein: CASSEAASGGTQYF.

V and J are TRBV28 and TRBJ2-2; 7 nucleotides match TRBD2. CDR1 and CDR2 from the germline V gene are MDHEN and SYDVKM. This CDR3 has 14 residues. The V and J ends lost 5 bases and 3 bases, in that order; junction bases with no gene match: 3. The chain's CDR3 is CASSGDYYTGELFF. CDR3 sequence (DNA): TGTGCCAGCAGTGGGGACTACTACACCGGGGAGCTGTTTTTT. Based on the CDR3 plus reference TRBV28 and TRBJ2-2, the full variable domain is DVKVTQSSRYLVKRTGEKVFLECVQDMDHENMFWYRQDPGLGLRLIYFSYDVKMKEKGDIPEGYSVSREKKERFSLILESASTNQTSMYLCASSGDYYTGELFFGEGSRLTVL.

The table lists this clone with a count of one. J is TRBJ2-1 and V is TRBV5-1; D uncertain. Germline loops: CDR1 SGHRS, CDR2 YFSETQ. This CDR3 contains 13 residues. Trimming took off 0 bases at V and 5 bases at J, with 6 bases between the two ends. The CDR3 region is CASSLGLDNEQFF. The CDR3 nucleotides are TGCGCCAGCAGCTTGGGGCTAGACAATGAGCAGTTCTTC.